These T cell receptor beta chains were read from a single sample in a study of blood T cells in healthy people across ages. MiXCR, run by TCRdb on the 5' RACE reads, gives a single entry per CDR3 protein. The sample lists 1.5 million to 2 million distinct CDR3 sequences, about two fifths occurring once. Input material: blood. The receptors come from a human donor in good health. Both conserved end residues are part of each CDR3. The size entry is marked missing in some rows and otherwise reads once, few, many or a size class.

v_call	cdr3_length	j_call	clone_size	cdr3_aa
TRBV9	16	TRBJ2-3	.	CASSVEPADSPDTQYF
TRBV28	18	TRBJ1-5	.	CASSHRQGVGYSNQPQHF
TRBV4-1	15	TRBJ1-2	.	CASSRPQGGYYGYTF
TRBV6-2/TRBV6-3	14	TRBJ1-6	few	CASVGGTYNSPLHF
TRBV4-3	16	TRBJ2-1	.	CASSLLGEDTYNEQFF
TRBV6-4	16	TRBJ1-1	.	CASSRSPQGGYTEAFF
TRBV6-5	15	TRBJ2-7	.	CASSTLPGPYYEQYF
TRBV20-1	13	TRBJ1-1	.	CSARNLGDTEAFF
TRBV6-5	13	TRBJ1-3	.	CASRGTGVNTIYF
TRBV7-9	12	TRBJ1-6	once	CASSQEASPPHF
TRBV12-3/TRBV12-4	14	TRBJ2-5	.	CVSSLWSFEETQYF
TRBV7-2	15	TRBJ2-6	many	CASSLGAAGANVLTF
TRBV5-1	13	TRBJ1-2	few	CASSEDVDYGYTF
TRBV7-8	16	TRBJ1-1	.	CASSLASGAMNTEAFF
TRBV12-3/TRBV12-4	15	TRBJ2-4	many	CASSLAALAKNIQYF
TRBV20-1	14	TRBJ2-1	.	CSAPDRGPYNEQFF
TRBV2	12	TRBJ2-5	once	CASTATGTQKYF
TRBV20-1	19	TRBJ2-1	.	CSARDHLRRTGSSYNEQFF
TRBV7-3	13	TRBJ1-1	.	CASSLGDRLEAFF
TRBV6-2/TRBV6-3	14	TRBJ1-5	few	CASRTRQGDQPQHF
TRBV24-1	15	TRBJ1-2	.	CATSDNRDNNYGYTF
TRBV5-1	16	TRBJ2-1	few	CASSLGSSPEYNEQFF
TRBV20-1	13	TRBJ1-2	.	CSASHRQYHDYTF
TRBV4-2	16	TRBJ2-5	few	CASSLGGMDKWETQYF
TRBV29-1	13	TRBJ2-7	many	CSVAGDRGDEQYF
TRBV11-2	17	TRBJ2-5	.	CTSSLDGWDTQQETQYF
TRBV9	15	TRBJ2-5	.	CASSPSGTGVKTQYF
TRBV7-3	12	TRBJ2-1	few	CASSPMGNEQFF
TRBV20-1	13	TRBJ2-4	.	CSAPDRGFNEQYF
TRBV29-1	14	TRBJ1-4	.	CSVDVSGSNEKLFF
TRBV20-1	12	TRBJ1-1	few	CSARAYDKRTFF
TRBV20-1	17	TRBJ2-1	.	CSARSLASSSSYNEQFF
TRBV9	17	TRBJ2-6	.	CASSVDRFTSGANVLTF
TRBV9	16	TRBJ2-3	.	CASSVAGSLSTDTQYF
TRBV4-2	15	TRBJ2-2	.	CASSQEVAYTGELFF
TRBV3-1	14	.	.	CASSQENSLGEQYF
TRBV20-1	16	TRBJ2-1	.	CSAEHGRGASYNEQFF